The clone carrying this TCR beta chain was seen repeatedly, ten times or more. The antigen is not known. This entry comes from a study of T cells in Graves' hyperthyroidism and ophthalmopathy. General study points: Most clonotypes expanded in the thyroid (above 0.001) were also present in blood. In validation, the model predicted ophthalmopathy. These predictions came a median roughly 7.1 months before onset.

A patient was excluded if there was uncontrolled infection, other autoimmune disease, pregnancy or lactation. Amplification of TCR beta CDR3 regions used RNA as the template. RT-PCR in the first round (using the HTBI primer set) targeted the TCR CDR3. TCRdb independently ran MiXCR on the multiplex PCR reads; one entry per CDR3 protein. Of about 610,000 distinct CDR3 sequences in the sample, more than 15% were seen once. The CDR3 covers 12 residues. Between the trimmed V and J ends, which lost 3 bases and 2 bases, there was a span of 8 bases. The germline V gene has CDR1 DFQATT and CDR2 SNEGSKA (reference sequence).

Sequenced input: blood. The chain joins TRBV20-1 to TRBJ2-7; no clear D. The source of this sequence is a woman between 40 and 50 years old with Graves' ophthalmopathy. In DNA, the CDR3 is TGCAGTGCTAGTTACGGTACCTACGAGCAGTACTTC. This codes for CSASYGTYEQYF.